This T cell receptor beta chain was captured in a study of OX40 agonist ivuxolimab in advanced cancers. This table comes from immunoSEQ multiplex PCR, and its TCRdb copy is limited to in-frame clones, with some not included. The table lists some 100,000 clones, less than 90% of them singletons. The CDR3 has 11 residues. Looked up from germline, CDR1 is MDHEN and CDR2 is SYDVKM. Trimming took off 8 bases at V and 6 bases at J, with 10 bases between the two ends. The origin of this receptor is an adult with an advanced solid tumor such as melanoma, head and neck, liver or kidney cancer. The starting material was CD4+ or CD8+ T cells sorted from blood, obtained in a trial of the OX40 agonist ivuxolimab. J is TRBJ1-1 and V is TRBV28, with D unclear. Written as DNA, the CDR3 is TGTGCCAGCGCCGCTAGCGCTGAAGCTTTCTTT. Its protein is CASAASAEAFF.